The TCR beta chain described here comes from a study of spatial heterogeneity in lung cancer. Study as a whole: PBMC collected at follow-up were sequenced when available, a median of approximately 2 years after resection.

TCRdb called the 5' RACE reads again in MiXCR, with one record for every CDR3 protein. The sample includes around 27,000 distinct CDR3 sequences, less than 6.5% of them seen just once. Time point specified: blood at routine non-recurrence follow-up after resection. Sequencing covered unsorted whole RNA taken from tumor, nontumor lung or frozen PBMC. This clonotype was counted between two and nine times. The origin of this receptor is a female donor with early-stage non-small cell lung cancer. Sequenced here: PBMCs, sampled at follow-up.

CDR3 amino acids: CASSLAPGETQYF. The CDR3 DNA reads TGCGCCAGCAGCTTGGCGCCGGGAGAGACCCAGTACTTC. This chain links TRBV5-1 with TRBJ2-5; D is unresolved. This CDR3 comprises 13 residues. Deletions cut 0 bases from V and 4 bases from J, with 7 bases between. Looked up from germline, CDR1 is SGHRS and CDR2 is YFSETQ.